This record concerns one TCR beta chain sequence. This specimen belongs to a study of blood T cell repertoires in COVID-19. Profiled with immunoSEQ multiplex PCR; TCRdb holds only in-frame clones, not every one. The repertoire consists of some 70,000 clones, with approximately 85% occurring once and the leading ten covering about 43%. CDR3 length: 15 residues. V lost 10 bases and J 7 bases, leaving 24 bases between the germline ends. In germline, CDR1 is LNHDA, CDR2 SQIVND (reference sequence). V gene TRBV19 combines with J gene TRBJ2-3, with D perhaps matching TRBD1 (8 bases). This receptor was identified in a woman aged 60-75 years with COVID-19, enrolled during active disease. The sample taken for sequencing was peripheral blood. This CDR3 is CATGGDRKPANTQYF. Written as DNA, the CDR3 is TGTGCCACTGGGGGGGACAGGAAGCCTGCAAATACGCAGTATTTT. Based on the CDR3 plus reference TRBV19 and TRBJ2-3, the full variable domain is DGGITQSPKYLFRKEGQNVTLSCEQNLNHDAMYWYRQDPGQGLRLIYYSQIVNDFQKGDIAEGYSVSREKKESFPLTVTSAQKNPTAFYLCATGGDRKPANTQYFGPGTRLTVL.